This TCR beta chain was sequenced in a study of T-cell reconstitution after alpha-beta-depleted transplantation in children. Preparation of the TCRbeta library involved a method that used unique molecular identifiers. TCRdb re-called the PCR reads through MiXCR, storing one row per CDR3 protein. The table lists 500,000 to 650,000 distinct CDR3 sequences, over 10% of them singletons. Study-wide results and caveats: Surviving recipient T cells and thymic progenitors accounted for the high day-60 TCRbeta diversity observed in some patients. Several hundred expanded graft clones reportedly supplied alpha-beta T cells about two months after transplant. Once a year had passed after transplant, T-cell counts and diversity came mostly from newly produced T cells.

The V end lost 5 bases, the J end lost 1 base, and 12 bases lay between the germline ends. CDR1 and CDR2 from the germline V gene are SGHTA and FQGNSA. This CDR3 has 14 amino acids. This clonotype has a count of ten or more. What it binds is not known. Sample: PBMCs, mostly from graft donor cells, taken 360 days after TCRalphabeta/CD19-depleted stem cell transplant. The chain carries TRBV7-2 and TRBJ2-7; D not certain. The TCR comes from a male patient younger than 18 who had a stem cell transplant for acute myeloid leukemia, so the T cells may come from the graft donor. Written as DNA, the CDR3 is TGTGCCAGCAGCCCAGAGATTCGTTCCTACGAGCAGTACTTC. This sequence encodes CASSPEIRSYEQYF.